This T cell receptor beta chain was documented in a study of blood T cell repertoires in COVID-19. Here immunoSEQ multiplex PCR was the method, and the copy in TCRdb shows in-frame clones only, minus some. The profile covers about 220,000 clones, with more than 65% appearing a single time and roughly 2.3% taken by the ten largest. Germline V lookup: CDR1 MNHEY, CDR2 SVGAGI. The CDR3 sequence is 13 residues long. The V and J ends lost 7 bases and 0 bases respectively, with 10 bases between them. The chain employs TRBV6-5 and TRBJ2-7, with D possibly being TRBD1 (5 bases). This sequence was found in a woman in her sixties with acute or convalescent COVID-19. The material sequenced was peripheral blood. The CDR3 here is CASKQTDSYEQYF. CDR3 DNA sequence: TGTGCCAGCAAACAGACAGACTCCTACGAGCAGTACTTC.